A selection of T cell receptor beta chains follows, all from one sample in a study of shared clonotypes between healthy human individuals. The table came from immunoSEQ multiplex PCR; TCRdb's copy has only in-frame clones and leaves some out. The sample carries around 2,100,000 clones, about 95% recorded once. The sequenced sample consisted of naive CD8+ T cells sorted from blood. The receptor source for this set is a man between 18 and 35 years old in good health. The CDR3 runs from the conserved cysteine through the conserved F or W. D genes are given only for firm matches. Clone size, where shown, is once, few, many, or a class for clones that have expanded.

CDR3aa	CDR3nt	d_gene	v_gene	j_gene	abundance
CASSQETGFSGANVLTF	TGCGCCAGCAGCCAAGAGACCGGTTTCTCTGGGGCCAACGTCCTGACTTTC	.	TRBV4-1	TRBJ2-6	.
CASRGAGGLAGELFF	TGTGCCAGCAGGGGAGCGGGGGGGCTTGCCGGGGAGCTGTTTTTT	TRBD2	TRBV27	TRBJ2-2	.
CASSFEMNTEAFF	TGTGCCAGCAGCTTCGAAATGAACACTGAAGCTTTCTTT	.	TRBV11-3	TRBJ1-1	.
CSVYRGLVEKLFF	TGCAGCGTGTACAGGGGGCTTGTTGAAAAACTGTTTTTT	TRBD1	TRBV29-1	TRBJ1-4	.
CASSLEAGSASYEQYF	TGCGCCAGCAGCTTGGAGGCAGGATCAGCGTCCTACGAGCAGTACTTC	.	TRBV5-1	TRBJ2-7	.
CASSVGGGTYNEQFF	TGTGCCAGCAGCGTTGGAGGGGGCACGTACAATGAGCAGTTCTTC	.	TRBV9	TRBJ2-1	.
CSVASNEQFF	TGCAGCGTTGCCAGCAATGAGCAGTTCTTC	.	TRBV29-1	TRBJ2-1	.
CASSPSQIGPSIEQYF	TGTGCCAGCAGTCCCAGTCAAATTGGACCCTCAATCGAGCAGTACTTC	.	TRBV28	TRBJ2-7	.
CASSISGDYNEQFF	TGTGCCAGTAGTATTTCCGGGGACTACAATGAGCAGTTCTTC	.	TRBV19	TRBJ2-1	.
CASSQELGPGADTQYF	TGTGCCAGCAGCCAAGAACTGGGTCCTGGGGCAGATACGCAGTATTTT	.	TRBV4-2	TRBJ2-3	.
CASSLGGGRTYEQYF	TGTGCCAGCAGCTTAGGTGGGGGACGAACCTACGAGCAGTACTTC	.	TRBV11-2	TRBJ2-7	.
CATSRASLAEEQFF	TGTGCCACCAGCAGAGCCTCACTAGCAGAAGAGCAGTTCTTC	.	TRBV15	TRBJ2-1	.
CASSYREGGSYEQYF	TGCGCCAGCAGCTACAGGGAGGGAGGGTCCTACGAGCAGTACTTC	.	TRBV4-1	TRBJ2-7	.
CASSPQGANYGYTF	TGTGCCAGCAGCCCACAGGGGGCAAACTATGGCTACACCTTC	TRBD1	TRBV5-6	TRBJ1-2	once
CAWTRGIFNTDTQYF	TGTGCCTGGACGAGGGGTATTTTTAACACAGATACGCAGTATTTT	.	TRBV30	TRBJ2-3	.
CASSSPGLDLFF	TGTGCCAGCAGTTCACCGGGACTAGATCTGTTCTTC	TRBD2	TRBV27	TRBJ2-1	once
CASSAGGGGYEQYF	TGTGCCAGCAGTGCCGGCGGGGGGGGCTACGAGCAGTACTTC	TRBD2	TRBV9	TRBJ2-7	.
CASRTGTAGAFF	TGTGCCAGCAGGACAGGGACGGCTGGGGCTTTCTTT	TRBD1	TRBV6-5	TRBJ1-1	.
CASSLSEGYEQYF	TGTGCCAGCAGTTTAAGTGAGGGGTACGAGCAGTACTTC	.	TRBV28	TRBJ2-7	.
CASSYPGQPYEQYF	TGTGCCAGCAGCTACCCGGGACAGCCCTACGAGCAGTACTTC	TRBD1	TRBV7-9	TRBJ2-7	.
CASSFARGNTEAFF	TGTGCCAGCAGTTTCGCCAGAGGGAACACTGAAGCTTTCTTT	.	TRBV27	TRBJ1-1	.
CASSEAPAEAFF	TGTGCCAGCAGTGAAGCGCCCGCTGAAGCTTTCTTT	.	TRBV6-1	TRBJ1-1	.
CASMDGRAVYEQYF	TGTGCCAGCATGGACGGACGGGCTGTCTACGAGCAGTACTTC	.	TRBV2	TRBJ2-7	.
CASSDLASGAYEQYF	TGTGCCAGCAGTGATCTGGCTAGCGGGGCCTACGAGCAGTACTTC	TRBD2	TRBV6-1	TRBJ2-7	.
CASSFDNGYTF	TGTGCCAGCAGTTTCGATAATGGCTACACCTTC	.	TRBV6-6	TRBJ1-2	once
CASRAGTGSLYEQYF	TGTGCCAGCAGGGCAGGGACAGGGAGTCTCTACGAGCAGTACTTC	TRBD1	TRBV6-1	TRBJ2-7	.
CASSRTSSNEQFF	TGTGCCAGCAGCCGGACTAGCAGCAATGAGCAGTTCTTC	TRBD2	TRBV9	TRBJ2-1	once
CASSLDGAVSIYF	TGTGCCAGCAGCTTAGACGGGGCGGTTAGCATATATTTT	.	TRBV7-9	TRBJ1-3	.
CASSSLHEALYTGELFF	TGTGCCAGCAGCTCACTTCACGAGGCGCTCTACACCGGGGAGCTGTTTTTT	.	TRBV5-6	TRBJ2-2	.
CASNQKTGPGGELFF	TGTGCCAGCAACCAAAAAACAGGGCCGGGCGGGGAGCTGTTTTTT	.	TRBV7-6	TRBJ2-2	.
CASSQAGPHYEQYF	TGCGCCAGCAGCCAAGCCGGTCCCCACTACGAGCAGTACTTC	.	TRBV4-1	TRBJ2-7	.
CASSYGGRGDEQYF	TGTGCCAGCAGTTACGGGGGAAGGGGGGACGAGCAGTACTTC	.	TRBV6-9	TRBJ2-7	.
CASSLDGYTEAFF	TGTGCCAGCAGCTTGGACGGATACACTGAAGCTTTCTTT	.	TRBV7-8	TRBJ1-1	.
CASSHLTSGSDEQFF	TGCGCCAGCAGCCACTTGACTAGCGGGAGTGATGAGCAGTTCTTC	TRBD2	TRBV4-1	TRBJ2-1	.
CASSVPAAVNQPQHF	TGTGCCAGCAGTGTCCCGGCAGCAGTAAATCAGCCCCAGCATTTT	.	TRBV28	TRBJ1-5	.
CASSFRTANYGYTF	TGTGCCAGCAGCTTTCGGACGGCAAACTATGGCTACACCTTC	.	TRBV7-3	TRBJ1-2	.
CASSPGGEGLYEQYF	TGTGCCAGCAGTCCGGGAGGGGAGGGTTTGTACGAGCAGTACTTC	TRBD2	TRBV5-8	TRBJ2-7	.
CASSSWQVDEQYF	TGTGCCAGCAGCTCTTGGCAGGTCGACGAGCAGTACTTC	.	TRBV11-2	TRBJ2-7	once
CASSPAGGSYEQYF	TGTGCCAGTAGTCCCGCAGGGGGCTCCTACGAGCAGTACTTC	TRBD1	TRBV19	TRBJ2-7	.
CASSGWTETGELFF	TGTGCCAGCAGCGGGTGGACGGAGACCGGGGAGCTGTTTTTT	.	TRBV7-9	TRBJ2-2	once
CASSPGQGWEKLFF	TGTGCCAGCAGCCCGGGACAGGGATGGGAAAAACTGTTTTTT	TRBD1	TRBV27	TRBJ1-4	.
CASSQEAGQPFDGYTF	TGCGCCAGCAGCCAAGAGGCTGGACAGCCTTTCGATGGCTACACCTTC	.	TRBV4-1	TRBJ1-2	.
CASSATGASGNTIYF	TGTGCCAGCAGTGCCACAGGGGCCTCTGGAAACACCATATATTTT	TRBD1	TRBV28	TRBJ1-3	once
CASSGDTEQFF	TGTGCCAGCAGTGGAGACACTGAGCAGTTCTTC	.	TRBV2	TRBJ2-1	.
CASSTITGWTGELFF	TGTGCCAGTAGTACGATCACGGGATGGACCGGGGAGCTGTTTTTT	.	TRBV19	TRBJ2-2	.
CASSLGHGYEQYF	TGTGCCAGCAGCCTCGGACACGGGTACGAGCAGTACTTC	.	TRBV27	TRBJ2-7	.
CASSHATDTQYF	TGCGCCAGCAGCCATGCCACAGATACGCAGTATTTT	.	TRBV4-1	TRBJ2-3	.
CASSLLPPGQGIQETQYF	TGTGCCAGCAGCTTACTACCACCGGGACAGGGGATCCAAGAGACCCAGTACTTC	TRBD1	TRBV11-2	TRBJ2-5	.
CASSLLAGVRNEQFF	TGCGCCAGCAGCTTGTTAGCGGGGGTCCGGAATGAGCAGTTCTTC	TRBD2	TRBV5-1	TRBJ2-1	.
CASSLRDSYEQYF	TGTGCCAGCAGCCTCAGGGACTCCTACGAGCAGTACTTC	.	TRBV5-6	TRBJ2-7	.
CATSSWVTDTQYF	TGTGCCACCTCCTCATGGGTTACAGATACGCAGTATTTT	.	TRBV6-5	TRBJ2-3	.
CSVASVGNTGELFF	TGCAGCGTTGCCTCGGTGGGGAACACCGGGGAGCTGTTTTTT	.	TRBV29-1	TRBJ2-2	.
CASSGAGTGYGYTF	TGTGCCAGCAGTGGGGCGGGGACAGGCTATGGCTACACCTTC	TRBD1	TRBV9	TRBJ1-2	.
CASYGGEAFF	TGTGCCAGTTACGGGGGGGAAGCTTTCTTT	.	TRBV19	TRBJ1-1	.
CASSIGIEDTQYF	TGCGCCAGCAGTATTGGTATCGAAGATACGCAGTATTTT	.	TRBV5-1	TRBJ2-3	.
CASGRTSNYGYTF	TGTGCCAGCGGTCGGACCTCTAACTATGGCTACACCTTC	.	TRBV7-9	TRBJ1-2	few
CASRERGSYEQYF	TGTGCCAGCAGAGAACGGGGCTCCTACGAGCAGTACTTC	.	TRBV14	TRBJ2-7	.
CASSLSLQGYEQYF	TGTGCCAGCAGTTTATCCCTACAGGGATACGAGCAGTACTTC	.	TRBV27	TRBJ2-7	once
CASSRTGGVTNEKLFF	TGTGCCAGCAGCCGGACAGGGGGTGTTACTAATGAAAAACTGTTTTTT	TRBD1	TRBV7-9	TRBJ1-4	.